The 12 T cell receptor beta chains listed next were all sequenced from one sample in a study of T cell responses to AZD1222 COVID-19 vaccine. Produced via immunoSEQ multiplex PCR; TCRdb's table is partial and in-frame only. This sample has 120,000 or so clones, with about 89% found just once. Sequencing used peripheral blood, obtained 28 days after the second AZD1222 dose. Receptor source: an adult who received the AZD1222 COVID-19 vaccine.

The genes are TRBV5-1 and TRBJ1-4; 7 bases line up with TRBD1. This CDR3 spans 13 amino acids. Germline CDR1 is SGHRS and CDR2 is YFSETQ. V lost 7 bases and J lost 3; bases outside the gene matches: 3. The CDR3 reads CASRGQSNEKLFF. CDR3 DNA: TGCGCCAGCCGGGGACAGTCTAATGAAAAACTGTTTTTT.

CDR3 residues: CASSLGTGGPPLHF. The CDR3 bases are TGTGCCAGCAGCTTGGGGACAGGGGGCCCACCCCTCCACTTT. The gene calls are TRBV7-9 and TRBJ1-6, with TRBD1 identical over 12 bases. The CDR3 totals 14 residues. J gave up 11 bases and V 3 bases, and 2 bases lay outside the gene matches. Germline CDR1 reads SEHNR; CDR2 reads FQNEAQ (reference sequence).

This clone turned up a few times. The chain employs TRBV28 and TRBJ1-5, with D maybe TRBD1 (6 bases). Germline assignment: CDR1 MDHEN and CDR2 SYDVKM. This CDR3 has 12 amino acids. Trimming cost V 6 bases and J 5 bases, with 8 bases left between them. This chain's CDR3 is CASSGTYQPQHF. CDR3 bases: TGTGCCAGCAGCGGGACATATCAGCCCCAGCATTTT.

The chain links TRBV7-2 to TRBJ2-7, with 11 bases that match TRBD2. V trimming: 2 bases; J trimming: 5 bases; junction bases outside the gene matches: 8. The CDR3 consists of 16 residues. Germline lookup yields CDR1 SGHTA and CDR2 FQGNSA. The CDR3 here is CASSLLGSGGANEQYF. The DNA for the CDR3 is TGTGCCAGCAGCTTACTGGGTAGCGGGGGGGCCAACGAGCAGTACTTC.

The rearrangement uses TRBV9 and TRBJ2-5, with D perhaps given as TRBD1 or TRBD2 (5 bases each). Trimming cost V 0 bases and J 3 bases, with 9 bases left between them. The V gene's germline CDR1 is SGDLS and CDR2 YYNGEE. The CDR3 runs 14 residues. CDR3 amino acids: CASSVAGSEETQYF. CDR3 DNA: TGTGCCAGCAGCGTAGCAGGGAGTGAAGAGACCCAGTACTTC.

V is TRBV5-1 and J is TRBJ1-2, with D possibly TRBD1 on 6 matching bases. V lost 2 bases and J 8 bases, leaving 13 bases between the germline ends. Germline V gene lookup returns CDR1 SGHRS and CDR2 YFSETQ. This CDR3 region has 13 residues. CDR3 residues: CASSLETGGGYTF. DNA for the CDR3: TGCGCCAGCAGCTTAGAGACAGGCGGGGGCTACACCTTC.

The J gene is TRBJ2-7, the V gene TRBV7-3; 7 bases agree with TRBD1. The V gene end was trimmed by 0 bases and the J gene end by 6 bases; junction bases not matched to a gene: 2. From germline, CDR1 is SGHTA and CDR2 FQGTGA. The CDR3 has 13 residues. The CDR3 reads CASSLTTGAEQYF. CDR3 DNA: TGTGCCAGCAGCTTAACTACAGGGGCCGAGCAGTACTTC.

The V gene is TRBV19, the J gene TRBJ1-4; D not resolved. From germline, CDR1 is LNHDA and CDR2 SQIVND (reference sequence). The V end was cut by 5 bases, the J end by 0 bases, with 4 bases between. The length of the CDR3 is 13 residues. The CDR3 DNA follows: TGTGCCAGTAGTTTAACAACTAATGAAAAACTGTTTTTT. Translation: CASSLTTNEKLFF.

The chain joins TRBV19 to TRBJ2-3; D ambiguous. Trimming pared 6 bases from V and 6 bases from J, leaving 10 bases between. The germline gives CDR1 LNHDA, CDR2 SQIVND (reference sequence). This CDR3 comprises 12 residues. The CDR3 DNA sequence: TGTGCCAGTAGGACCTCCGGGGATACGCAGTATTTT. Amino acid sequence: CASRTSGDTQYF.

This clone occurred once. The chain couples TRBV27 to TRBJ2-1; 10 nucleotides line up with TRBD2. The CDR3 is 13 residues long. Germline CDR1 reads MNHEY; CDR2 reads SMNVEV (reference sequence). The V gene end was trimmed by 3 bases and the J gene end by 9 bases; junction bases not matched to a gene: 2. The DNA for the CDR3 is TGTGCCAGCAGTTTGGCTAGCGGGGGTGAGCAGTTCTTC. Translation gives CASSLASGGEQFF.

The chain uses TRBV5-4 and TRBJ1-6; D not certain. Germline CDR1 is SGHNT and CDR2 is YYREEE (reference sequence). This CDR3 is 15 amino acids long. Trimming stripped 2 bases from V and 8 bases from J, with 14 bases between. The CDR3 sequence: CASSFGREAYSPLHF. Here the CDR3 DNA reads TGTGCCAGCAGCTTTGGGCGGGAGGCGTATTCACCCCTCCACTTT.

The chain is built from TRBV6-5 and TRBJ1-2, with a tentative D call TRBD1 (5 bases). This CDR3 has 15 residues. Trimming stripped 2 bases from V and 8 bases from J, with 18 bases between. Germline CDR1 and CDR2: MNHEY and SVGAGI. The CDR3 protein is CASSYGGTPTEGYTF. The DNA for the CDR3 is TGTGCCAGCAGTTACGGGGGTACCCCGACGGAAGGCTACACCTTC.